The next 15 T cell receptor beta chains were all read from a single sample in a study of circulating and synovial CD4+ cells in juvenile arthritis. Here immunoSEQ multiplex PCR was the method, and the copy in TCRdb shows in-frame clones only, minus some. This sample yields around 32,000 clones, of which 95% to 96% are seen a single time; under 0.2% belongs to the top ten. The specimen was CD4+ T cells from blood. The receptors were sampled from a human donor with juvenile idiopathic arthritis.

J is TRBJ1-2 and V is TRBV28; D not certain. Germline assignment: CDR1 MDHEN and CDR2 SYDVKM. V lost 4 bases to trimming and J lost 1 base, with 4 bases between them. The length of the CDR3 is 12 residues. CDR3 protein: CASSWSNYGYTF. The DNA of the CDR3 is TGTGCCAGCAGTTGGAGTAACTATGGCTACACCTTC.

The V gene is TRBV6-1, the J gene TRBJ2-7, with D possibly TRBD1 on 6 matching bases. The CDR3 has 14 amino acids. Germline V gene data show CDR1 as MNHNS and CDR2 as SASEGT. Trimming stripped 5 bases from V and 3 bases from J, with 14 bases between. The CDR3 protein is CASSRTEISYEQYF. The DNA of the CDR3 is TGTGCCAGCAGTAGGACAGAAATTAGCTACGAGCAGTACTTC.

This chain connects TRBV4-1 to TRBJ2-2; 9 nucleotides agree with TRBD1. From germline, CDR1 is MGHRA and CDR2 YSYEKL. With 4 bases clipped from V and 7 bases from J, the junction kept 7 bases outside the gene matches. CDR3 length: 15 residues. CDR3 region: CASSLSGQGSGELFF. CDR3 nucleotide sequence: TGCGCCAGCAGCCTATCGGGACAGGGAAGCGGGGAGCTGTTTTTT.

CDR3 protein: CATSSSGRFDEQYF. CDR3 nucleotides: TGTGCCACCAGCAGTAGCGGGAGATTCGACGAGCAGTACTTC. This chain uses TRBV15 with TRBJ2-7; 9 nucleotides align to TRBD2. V shed 3 bases, J shed 5 bases, and the junction held 5 bases outside the gene matches. Per germline, CDR1 LNHNV and CDR2 YYDKDF (reference sequence). The CDR3 is made up of 14 amino acids.

CDR3 region: CASSTGAKNIQYF. Here the CDR3 DNA reads TGTGCCAGTAGTACAGGGGCCAAAAACATTCAGTACTTC. J is TRBJ2-4 and V is TRBV19, with a tentative D call TRBD1 (5 bases). Deletions cut 4 bases from V and 1 base from J, with 5 bases between. Germline V gene sequence: CDR1 LNHDA, CDR2 SQIVND (reference sequence). The CDR3 length is 13 residues.

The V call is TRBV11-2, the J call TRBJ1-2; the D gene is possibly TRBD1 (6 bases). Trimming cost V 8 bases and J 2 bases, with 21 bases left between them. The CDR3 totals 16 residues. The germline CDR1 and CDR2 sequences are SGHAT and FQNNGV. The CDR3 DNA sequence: TGTGCCAGCCGTTCCCTGCGCAGGGGACCAAACTATGGCTACACCTTC. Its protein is CASRSLRRGPNYGYTF.

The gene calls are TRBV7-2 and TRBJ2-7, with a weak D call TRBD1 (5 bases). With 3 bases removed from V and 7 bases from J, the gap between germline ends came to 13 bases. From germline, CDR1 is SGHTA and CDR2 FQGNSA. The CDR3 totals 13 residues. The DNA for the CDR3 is TGTGCCAGCAGCTTGGGCAGGGTTCGAGAGCAGTACTTC. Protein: CASSLGRVREQYF. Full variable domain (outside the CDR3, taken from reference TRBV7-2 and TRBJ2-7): GAGVSQSPSNKVTEKGKDVELRCDPISGHTALYWYRQSLGQGLEFLIYFQGNSAPDKSGLPSDRFSAERTGGSVSTLTIQRTQQEDSAVYLCASSLGRVREQYFGPGTRLTVT.

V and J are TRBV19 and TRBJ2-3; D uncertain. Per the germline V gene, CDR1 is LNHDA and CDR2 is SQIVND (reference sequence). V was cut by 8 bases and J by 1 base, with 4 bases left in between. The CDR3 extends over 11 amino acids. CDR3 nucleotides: TGTGCCAGTCAGGGCACAGATACGCAGTATTTT. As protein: CASQGTDTQYF.

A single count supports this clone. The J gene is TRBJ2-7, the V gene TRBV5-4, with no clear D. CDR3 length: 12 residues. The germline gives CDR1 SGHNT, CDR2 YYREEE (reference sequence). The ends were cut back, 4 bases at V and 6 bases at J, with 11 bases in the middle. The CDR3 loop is CASSQRLTEQYF. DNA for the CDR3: TGTGCCAGCAGCCAGCGATTGACCGAGCAGTACTTC.

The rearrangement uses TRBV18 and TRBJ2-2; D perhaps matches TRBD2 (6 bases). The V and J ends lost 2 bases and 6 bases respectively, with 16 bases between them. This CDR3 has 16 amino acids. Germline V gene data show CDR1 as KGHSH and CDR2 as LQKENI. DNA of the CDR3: TGTGCCAGCTCACCATTCGCGGAACCGGGGGCCGGGGAGCTGTTTTTT. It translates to CASSPFAEPGAGELFF.

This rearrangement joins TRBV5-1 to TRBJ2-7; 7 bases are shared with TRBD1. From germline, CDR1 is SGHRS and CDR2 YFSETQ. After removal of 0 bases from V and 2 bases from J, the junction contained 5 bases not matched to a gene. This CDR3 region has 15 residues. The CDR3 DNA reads TGCGCCAGCAGCTTGGGTGGGACAGCTACCTACGAGCAGTACTTC. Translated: CASSLGGTATYEQYF. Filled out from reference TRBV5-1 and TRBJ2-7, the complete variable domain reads KAGVTQTPRYLIKTRGQQVTLSCSPISGHRSVSWYQQTPGQGLQFLFEYFSETQRNKGNFPGRFSGRQFSNSRSEMNVSTLELGDSALYLCASSLGGTATYEQYFGPGTRLTVT.

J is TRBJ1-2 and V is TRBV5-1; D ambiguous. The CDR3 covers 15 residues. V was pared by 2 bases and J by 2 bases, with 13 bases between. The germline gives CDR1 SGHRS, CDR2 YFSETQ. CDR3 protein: CASSLIIPGNYGYTF. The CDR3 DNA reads TGCGCCAGCAGCTTAATTATTCCCGGGAACTATGGCTACACCTTC.

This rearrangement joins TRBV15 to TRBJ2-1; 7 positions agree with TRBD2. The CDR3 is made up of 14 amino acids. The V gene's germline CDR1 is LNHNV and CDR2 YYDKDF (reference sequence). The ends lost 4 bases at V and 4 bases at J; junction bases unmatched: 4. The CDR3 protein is CATSKGTNYNEQFF. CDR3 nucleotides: TGTGCCACCAGCAAGGGGACTAATTACAATGAGCAGTTCTTC. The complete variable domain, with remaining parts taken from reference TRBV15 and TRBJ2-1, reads DAMVIQNPRYQVTQFGKPVTLSCSQTLNHNVMYWYQQKSSQAPKLLFHYYDKDFNNEADTPDNFQSRRPNTSFCFLDIRSPGLGDTAMYLCATSKGTNYNEQFFGPGTRLTVL.

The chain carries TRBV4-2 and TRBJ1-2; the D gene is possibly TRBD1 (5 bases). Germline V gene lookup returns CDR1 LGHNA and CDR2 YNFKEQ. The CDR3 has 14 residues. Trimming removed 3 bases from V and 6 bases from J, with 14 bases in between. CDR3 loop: CASSHPQGRNGYTF. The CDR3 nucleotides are TGTGCCAGCAGCCATCCCCAGGGAAGGAATGGCTACACCTTC.

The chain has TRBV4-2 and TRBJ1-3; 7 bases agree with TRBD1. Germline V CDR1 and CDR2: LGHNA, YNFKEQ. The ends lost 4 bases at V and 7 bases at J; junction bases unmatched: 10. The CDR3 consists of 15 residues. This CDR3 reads CASSPRVQGGNTIYF. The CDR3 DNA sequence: TGTGCCAGCAGCCCAAGAGTCCAGGGGGGCAACACCATATATTTT.